This TCR beta chain was captured by sequencing in a study of blood T cells in healthy people across ages. A second PCR, run for about 6 to 11 cycles, used a sample-barcoded 5' primer plus a J-beta primer mix. TCRdb recomputed calls from the 5' RACE reads with MiXCR, one row per CDR3 protein. The sample includes 550,000 to 650,000 distinct CDR3 sequences, less than 35% of them seen just once. Many counts were recorded for this clonotype. Germline is not matched at one junction end, which may reflect a read error. The sequenced material came from blood. This sequence originates from a woman over 75 in good health.

In DNA form, the CDR3 reads TGTGCCAGCAGTAACTCTGGGGCCAACGTCCTGACTTTC. As protein: CASSNSGANVLTF. V is TRBV6-2 or TRBV6-3 and J is TRBJ2-6; D ambiguous. The germline gives CDR1 MNHEY, CDR2 SVGEGT. This CDR3 spans 13 amino acids.